This entry lists 19 T cell receptor beta chains sequenced from one sample in a study of control samples from healthy donors and cancer patients. Method: immunoSEQ multiplex PCR; TCRdb's copy keeps in-frame clones and lacks some. The sample comprises 90,000 to 150,000 clones, 89% of which are singletons, and roughly 40% rests with the top ten. The sample taken for sequencing was blood. Receptors originate from a man between 45 and 60 years old in good health.

The chain is built from TRBV6-5 and TRBJ2-3, with 11 nucleotides matching TRBD1. J was trimmed by 6 bases and V by 5 bases; bases with no gene match: 7. Germline lookup yields CDR1 MNHEY and CDR2 SVGAGI. The CDR3 has 15 amino acids. CDR3 sequence reads: CASSTGTGGVDTQYF. The DNA for the CDR3 is TGTGCCAGCAGTACCGGGACAGGGGGAGTGGATACGCAGTATTTT.

The chain carries TRBV18 and TRBJ1-2, with 8 bases matching TRBD1. The CDR3 sequence is 17 residues long. The germline CDR1 and CDR2 sequences are KGHSH and LQKENI. V lost 3 bases to trimming and J lost 8 bases; unmatched junction nucleotides: 17. CDR3 coding DNA: TGTGCCAGCTCACCTTCTGTGACAGGGGTTAATCAGAAGGGCTACACCTTC. Translation gives CASSPSVTGVNQKGYTF. Variable domain in full (rest from reference TRBV18 and TRBJ1-2): NAGVMQNPRHLVRRRGQEARLRCSPMKGHSHVYWYRQLPEEGLKFMVYLQKENIIDESGMPKERFSAEFPKEGPSILRIQQVVRGDSAAYFCASSPSVTGVNQKGYTFGSGTRLTVV.

The chain uses TRBV5-5 and TRBJ1-2, with D hard to call. Per germline, CDR1 SGHKS and CDR2 YYEKEE (reference sequence). The CDR3 is made up of 14 amino acids. Trimming left V 2 bases short and J 0 bases short, with 8 bases between. Here the CDR3 reads CASSFFDSNYGYTF. In DNA, the CDR3 is TGTGCCAGCAGCTTCTTTGATTCTAACTATGGCTACACCTTC.

This clone occurred a few times. The J gene is TRBJ2-5, the V gene TRBV24-1; 10 bases agree with TRBD1. The CDR3 sequence is 20 residues long. CDR1 and CDR2 (germline): KGHDR, SFDVKD. V was clipped by 0 bases and J by 5 bases; unmatched bases: 17. CDR3 bases: TGTGCCACCAGTGATTTGGGGAAGGGACAGGGGATAATCCGGGGGGAGACCCAGTACTTC. It is translated as CATSDLGKGQGIIRGETQYF.

This chain joins TRBV7-2 and TRBJ1-2; 7 positions match TRBD1. V shed 2 bases and J 6 bases; nucleotides not matched to a gene: 6. CDR1 is SGHTA and CDR2 is FQGNSA in the germline V gene. The CDR3 extends over 14 amino acids. The CDR3 here is CASSLRGGEDGYTF. The CDR3 nucleotides are TGTGCCAGCAGCTTAAGAGGGGGCGAGGATGGCTACACCTTC. Complete variable domain (other parts from reference TRBV7-2 and TRBJ1-2): GAGVSQSPSNKVTEKGKDVELRCDPISGHTALYWYRQSLGQGLEFLIYFQGNSAPDKSGLPSDRFSAERTGGSVSTLTIQRTQQEDSAVYLCASSLRGGEDGYTFGSGTRLTVV.

The CDR3 is CASSSPRGGVTGELFF. As DNA, the CDR3 is TGTGCCAGCAGCTCCCCCCGGGGGGGGGTCACCGGGGAGCTGTTTTTT. This chain joins TRBV5-6 and TRBJ2-2; the match to TRBD2 covers 8 bases. Germline V gene lookup returns CDR1 SGHDT and CDR2 YYEEEE. V shed 3 bases, J shed 4 bases, and the junction held 8 bases outside the gene matches. The CDR3 consists of 16 residues.

The chain has TRBV19 and TRBJ2-7; D is undetermined. Germline values: CDR1 LNHDA, CDR2 SQIVND (reference sequence). This CDR3 comprises 13 residues. V dropped 1 base and J dropped 2 bases, with 6 bases sitting between them. The CDR3 sequence: CASSIGLTYEQYF. The DNA of the CDR3 is TGTGCCAGTAGTATAGGGTTAACCTACGAGCAGTACTTC.

This chain joins TRBV7-2 and TRBJ1-5; D remains unclear. CDR3 size: 12 residues. Looked up from germline, CDR1 is SGHTA and CDR2 is FQGNSA. V lost 4 bases to trimming and J lost 6 bases, with 7 bases between them. The chain's CDR3 is CASSSMSQPQHF. The CDR3 region has the DNA TGTGCCAGCAGCTCTATGTCTCAGCCCCAGCATTTT.

This chain uses TRBV15 with TRBJ1-1; D call uncertain. The CDR3 totals 12 residues. Germline V gene data show CDR1 as LNHNV and CDR2 as YYDKDF (reference sequence). V shed 5 bases and J shed 5 bases, with 9 bases lying between them. The CDR3 bases are TGTGCCACCAGCTCCCGTGGGACTGAAGCTTTCTTT. Protein sequence: CATSSRGTEAFF.

The chain has TRBV5-4 and TRBJ2-5, with 10 bases identical to TRBD2. V lost 0 bases, J lost 1 base, and 6 bases stayed unmatched. This CDR3 has 17 residues. CDR1 is SGHNT, CDR2 YYREEE, per germline (reference sequence). The DNA of the CDR3 is TGTGCCAGCAGCTTGGGGGGTACTAGCGGGGCCCAAGAGACCCAGTACTTC. This codes for CASSLGGTSGAQETQYF. The full variable domain, with the rest looked up from reference TRBV5-4 and TRBJ2-5, is ETGVTQSPTHLIKTRGQQVTLRCSSQSGHNTVSWYQQALGQGPQFIFQYYREEENGRGNFPPRFSGLQFPNYSSELNVNALELDDSALYLCASSLGGTSGAQETQYFGPGTRLLVL.

This clone was recorded a few times. The J gene is TRBJ1-6, the V gene TRBV30; no firm D call. V was cut by 1 base and J by 4 bases, with 11 bases left in between. The CDR3 spans 15 residues. In germline, CDR1 is GTSNPN, CDR2 SVGIG (reference sequence). The CDR3 is CAWSAIQLYNSPLHF. The CDR3 coding sequence is TGTGCCTGGAGTGCGATACAATTGTATAATTCACCCCTCCACTTT.

The rearrangement joins TRBV19 to TRBJ1-2; TRBD1 aligns across 9 bases. Trimming cost V 7 bases and J 4 bases; bases outside gene matches: 16. The CDR3 runs to 17 residues. Germline CDR1 LNHDA, CDR2 SQIVND (reference sequence). CDR3 DNA: TGTGCCAGTAATCCTGGGACAGGGCGGGAGGGGGGCTATGGCTACACCTTC. Its translation: CASNPGTGREGGYGYTF.

The J gene is TRBJ2-5, the V gene TRBV5-4; 7 nucleotides agree with TRBD1. V shed 1 base, J shed 12 bases, and the junction held 9 bases outside the gene matches. Germline V gives CDR1 SGHNT, CDR2 YYREEE (reference sequence). CDR3 size: 13 residues. This CDR3 is CASSLRAGGPEYF. CDR3 DNA: TGTGCCAGCAGCTTGCGGGCAGGGGGACCTGAGTACTTC.

This rearrangement joins TRBV6-1 to TRBJ1-1; no clear D gene. The CDR3 spans 15 residues. The germline V and J ends were trimmed by 3 bases and 3 bases, with 14 bases remaining between them. CDR1 is MNHNS and CDR2 is SASEGT in the germline V gene. CDR3 in amino acids: CASSEGLSGYTEAFF. CDR3 bases: TGTGCCAGCAGTGAGGGCCTCTCCGGTTACACTGAAGCTTTCTTT.

The V gene is TRBV30, the J gene TRBJ1-5, with TRBD1 as a possible D gene (6 bases). Trimming stripped 1 base from V and 6 bases from J, with 10 bases between. In germline, CDR1 is GTSNPN, CDR2 SVGIG (reference sequence). CDR3 length equals 13 residues. The chain's CDR3 is CAWSGTDFQPQHF. The CDR3 coding sequence is TGTGCCTGGAGTGGGACAGATTTTCAGCCCCAGCATTTT.

This clone turned up a few times. The chain joins TRBV4-3 to TRBJ1-6, with D perhaps TRBD1 (5 bases). Trimming pared 2 bases from V and 10 bases from J, leaving 21 bases between. This CDR3 has 17 residues. Germline V CDR1 and CDR2: LGHNA, YSLEER. Written as DNA, the CDR3 is TGCGCCAGCAGCCAACTTGGACAAGGACAAATTCCCTCACCCCTCCACTTT. This codes for CASSQLGQGQIPSPLHF.

This chain connects TRBV18 to TRBJ2-1, with a tentative D call TRBD2 (7 bases). This CDR3 has 15 residues. Deletions cut 1 base from V and 3 bases from J, with 10 bases between. Germline V lookup: CDR1 KGHSH, CDR2 LQKENI. Here the CDR3 reads CASSPQGGLYNEQFF. CDR3 coding DNA: TGTGCCAGCTCACCACAGGGGGGGCTCTACAATGAGCAGTTCTTC.

The chain recombines TRBV15 with TRBJ2-2; weak D call: TRBD2 (6 bases). This CDR3 has 17 amino acids. CDR1 and CDR2 (germline): LNHNV, YYDKDF (reference sequence). The V and J ends lost 0 bases and 2 bases respectively, with 13 bases between them. CDR3 coding DNA: TGTGCCACCAGCAGAGATCGGGTAGCGGCTAACACCGGGGAGCTGTTTTTT. Amino acid sequence: CATSRDRVAANTGELFF.

J is TRBJ2-3 and V is TRBV2; TRBD1 aligns across 9 bases. CDR1 and CDR2 from the germline V gene are SNHLY and FYNNEI. The CDR3 spans 16 residues. V lost 4 bases to trimming and J lost 4 bases; unmatched junction nucleotides: 9. CDR3 amino acids: CASSVEGTGQADTQYF. CDR3 DNA sequence: TGTGCCAGCAGTGTTGAAGGGACAGGGCAGGCAGATACGCAGTATTTT.